Listed here is a single TCR beta chain. The data originate from a study of blood T cells in healthy people across ages. Primed by a sample-barcoded 5' primer and a J-beta primer mix, a second PCR proceeded for 7 to 11 cycles. TCRdb passed the 5' RACE reads through MiXCR, listing each CDR3 protein once. In the table there are hundreds of thousands of distinct CDR3 sequences, approximately 49% of which are singletons. Trimming cost V 4 bases and J 4 bases, with 10 bases left between them. The CDR3 loop spans 13 amino acids. Germline V gene lookup returns CDR1 MNHEY and CDR2 SVGEGT. The chain uses TRBV6-2 or TRBV6-3 and TRBJ1-2; D is uncertain. The specimen was blood. This clonotype originated in a man aged 30 to 39 in good health. The CDR3 bases are TGTGCCAGCAGTTCGGAGGGATCCTATGGCTACACCTTC. It encodes CASSSEGSYGYTF.